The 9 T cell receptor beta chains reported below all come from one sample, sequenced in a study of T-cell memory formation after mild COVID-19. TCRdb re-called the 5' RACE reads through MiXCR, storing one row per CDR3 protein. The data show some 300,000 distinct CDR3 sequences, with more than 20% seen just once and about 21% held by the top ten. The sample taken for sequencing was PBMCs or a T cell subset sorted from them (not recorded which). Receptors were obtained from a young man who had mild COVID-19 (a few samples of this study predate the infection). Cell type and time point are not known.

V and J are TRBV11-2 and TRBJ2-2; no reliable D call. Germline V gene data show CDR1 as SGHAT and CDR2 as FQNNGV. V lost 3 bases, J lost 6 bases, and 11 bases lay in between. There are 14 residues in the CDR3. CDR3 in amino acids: CASSFGSRAGELFF. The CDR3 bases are TGTGCCAGCAGCTTCGGCTCACGGGCCGGGGAGCTGTTTTTT.

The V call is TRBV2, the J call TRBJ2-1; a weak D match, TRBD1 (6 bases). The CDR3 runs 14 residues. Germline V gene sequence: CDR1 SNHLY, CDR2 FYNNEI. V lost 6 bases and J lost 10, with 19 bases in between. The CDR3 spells CASRPTSDRFEQFF. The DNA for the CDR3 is TGTGCCAGCAGGCCAACTAGTGACAGGTTCGAGCAGTTCTTC.

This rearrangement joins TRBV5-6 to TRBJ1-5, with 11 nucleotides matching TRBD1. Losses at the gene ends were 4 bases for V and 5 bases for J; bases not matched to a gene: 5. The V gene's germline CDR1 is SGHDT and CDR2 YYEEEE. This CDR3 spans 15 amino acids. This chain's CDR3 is CASSPWDRGDQPQHF. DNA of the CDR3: TGTGCCAGCAGCCCCTGGGACAGGGGGGATCAGCCCCAGCATTTT.

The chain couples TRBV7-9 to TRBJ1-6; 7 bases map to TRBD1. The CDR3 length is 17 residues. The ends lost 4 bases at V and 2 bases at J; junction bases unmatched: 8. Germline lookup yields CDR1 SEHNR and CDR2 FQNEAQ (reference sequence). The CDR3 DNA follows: TGTGCCAGCAGCTCCACGACAGGGTCCCCCTATAATTCACCCCTCCACTTT. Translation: CASSSTTGSPYNSPLHF. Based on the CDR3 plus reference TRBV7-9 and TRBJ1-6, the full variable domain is DTGVSQNPRHKITKRGQNVTFRCDPISEHNRLYWYRQTLGQGPEFLTYFQNEAQLEKSRLLSDRFSAERPKGSFSTLEIQRTEQGDSAMYLCASSSTTGSPYNSPLHFGNGTRLTVT.

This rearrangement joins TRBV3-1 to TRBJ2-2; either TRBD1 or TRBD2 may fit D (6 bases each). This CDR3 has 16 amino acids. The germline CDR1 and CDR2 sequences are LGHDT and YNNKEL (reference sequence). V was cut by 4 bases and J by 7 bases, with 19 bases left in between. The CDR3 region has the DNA TGTGCCAGCAGCCCAGACCGACTAGGCAGGGGCGGGGAGCTGTTTTTT. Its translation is CASSPDRLGRGGELFF.

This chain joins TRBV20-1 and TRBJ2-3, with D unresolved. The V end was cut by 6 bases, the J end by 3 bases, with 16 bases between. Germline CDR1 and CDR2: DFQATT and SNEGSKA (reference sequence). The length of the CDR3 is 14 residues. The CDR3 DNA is TGCAGTGCCCCGACATTCCTAGGGACAGATACGCAGTATTTT. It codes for CSAPTFLGTDTQYF.

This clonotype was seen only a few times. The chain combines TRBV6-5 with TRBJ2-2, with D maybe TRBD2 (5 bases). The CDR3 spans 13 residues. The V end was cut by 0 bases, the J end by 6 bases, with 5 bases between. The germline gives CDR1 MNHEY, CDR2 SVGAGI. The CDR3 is CASSYSEAGELFF. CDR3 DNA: TGTGCCAGCAGTTACTCGGAGGCCGGGGAGCTGTTTTTT.

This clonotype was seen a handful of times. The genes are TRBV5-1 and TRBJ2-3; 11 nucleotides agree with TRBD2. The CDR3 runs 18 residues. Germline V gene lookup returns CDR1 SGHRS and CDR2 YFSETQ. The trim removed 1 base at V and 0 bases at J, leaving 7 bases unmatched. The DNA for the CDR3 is TGCGCCAGCAGCTTGTATGCCGGGACTAGCGGAAGCACAGATACGCAGTATTTT. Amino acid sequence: CASSLYAGTSGSTDTQYF.

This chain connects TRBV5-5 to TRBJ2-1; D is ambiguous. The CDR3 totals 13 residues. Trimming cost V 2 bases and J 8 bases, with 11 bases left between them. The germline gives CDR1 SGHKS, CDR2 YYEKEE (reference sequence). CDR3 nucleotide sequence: TGTGCCAGCAGCTTTTCGGACGGGCATGAGCAGTTCTTC. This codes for CASSFSDGHEQFF.